These T cell receptor beta chains were read from a single sample in a study of T cells in Graves' hyperthyroidism and ophthalmopathy. TCRdb analysed the multiplex PCR reads with MiXCR anew, one entry per CDR3 protein. The sample lists about 420,000 distinct CDR3 sequences, about 13% occurring once. Sequencing was done on a sample of blood. All receptors derive from a woman aged 18-30 years with Graves' hyperthyroidism. CDR3s include the opening cysteine and the closing phenylalanine or tryptophan. The D gene is left open where the match is weak. For some rows the clone size is stated as once, few or many, or as a class when expanded; others skip it.

>TRBV30|-|TRBJ1-1|-
CAWSVETNTEALF
TGTGCCTGGAGTGTTGAGACGAACACTGAAGCTCTCTTT
>TRBV19|TRBD1|TRBJ2-1|few
CASSRRGQGTARPGDEQFF
TGTGCCAGTAGTAGGAGGGGACAGGGGACGGCTAGGCCCGGGGATGAGCAGTTCTTC
>TRBV10-2|-|TRBJ2-5|many
CASSGAEQETQYF
TGCGCCAGCAGTGGGGCCGAGCAAGAGACCCAGTACTTC
>TRBV4-1|TRBD2|TRBJ2-1|many
CASSQARLAVYNEQFF
TGCGCCAGCAGCCAAGCGAGACTAGCGGTTTACAATGAGCAGTTCTTC
>TRBV6-2/TRBV6-3|-|TRBJ2-7|many
CASSETGEGSYEQYF
TGTGCCAGCAGCGAGACGGGAGAAGGCTCTTACGAGCAGTACTTC
>TRBV28|TRBD2|TRBJ2-7|many
CASSKLAGAPYEQYF
TGTGCCAGCAGTAAACTAGCGGGAGCCCCCTACGAGCAGTACTTC
>TRBV2|TRBD1|TRBJ2-7|-
CASSPTDRAVQYF
TGTGCCAGCAGCCCTACGGACAGGGCGGTGCAGTACTTC
>TRBV9|-|TRBJ1-3|-
CASSVVGSAGNTIYF
TGTGCCAGCAGCGTAGTGGGGTCGGCAGGAAACACCATATATTTT
>TRBV7-3|-|TRBJ2-5|-
CASSATLSLATETQYF
TGTGCCAGCAGCGCGACCTTGTCCCTAGCGACGGAGACCCAGTACTTC
>TRBV28|-|TRBJ2-7|many
CASSLTTNDYEQYF
TGTGCCAGCAGTTTAACGACTAATGACTACGAGCAGTACTTC
>TRBV6-1|TRBD1|TRBJ2-2|-
CASRPGQGLDTGELFF
TGTGCCAGCAGGCCCGGACAGGGGCTCGACACCGGGGAGCTGTTTTTT
>TRBV27|-|TRBJ1-1|-
CASSLSLVNTEAFF
TGTGCCAGCAGTTTATCACTGGTGAACACTGAAGCTTTCTTT
>TRBV5-1|TRBD1|TRBJ1-3|-
CASSLAGTASSGNTIYF
TGCGCCAGCAGCTTGGCGGGGACAGCCAGCTCTGGAAACACCATATATTTT
>TRBV20-1|-|TRBJ2-4|many
CSARSRTVLAKNIQYF
TGCAGTGCTAGATCCCGGACAGTCCTAGCCAAAAACATTCAGTACTTC
>TRBV3-1|-|TRBJ1-5|many
CASSLNTNQPQHF
TGTGCCAGCAGTCTAAATACTAATCAGCCCCAGCATTTT
>TRBV27|-|TRBJ2-2|-
CANSPNTGELFF
TGTGCCAACAGTCCAAACACCGGGGAGCTGTTTTTT
>TRBV6-5|TRBD1|TRBJ1-1|many
CASSYQGGRTEAFF
TGTGCCAGCAGTTACCAAGGGGGCCGAACTGAAGCTTTCTTT
>TRBV7-9|-|TRBJ1-1|few
CASSLVTLPGSAFF
TGTGCCAGCAGCTTAGTCACACTCCCCGGGTCTGCTTTCTTT
>TRBV6-2/TRBV6-3|-|TRBJ1-2|-
CASYQALYGYTF
TGTGCCAGCTATCAAGCCCTATATGGCTACACCTTC
>TRBV12-3/TRBV12-4|-|TRBJ2-5|many
CASSLGPGRRETQYF
TGTGCCAGCAGTTTGGGTCCGGGACGACGGGAGACCCAGTACTTC
>TRBV28|-|TRBJ1-2|many
CASLGQNYGYTF
TGTGCCAGCTTGGGGCAGAACTATGGCTACACCTTC
>TRBV6-1|TRBD1|TRBJ2-5|few
CATRQGIQETQYF
TGTGCCACGCGACAGGGAATCCAAGAGACCCAGTACTTC
>TRBV29-1|-|TRBJ1-2|many
CSVEAVQGHYGYTF
TGCAGCGTTGAAGCGGTTCAGGGTCACTATGGCTACACCTTC
>TRBV25-1|TRBD1|TRBJ1-4|-
CASSDRAVNEKLFF
TGTGCCAGCAGCGACAGGGCCGTTAATGAAAAACTGTTTTTT
>TRBV27|-|TRBJ2-5|many
CASSLSPEGETQYF
TGTGCCAGCAGTTTATCACCTGAGGGGGAGACCCAGTACTTC
>TRBV6-6|-|TRBJ2-3|many
CASSYSGTPTDTQYF
TGTGCCAGCAGTTACTCAGGGACACCCACAGATACGCAGTATTTT
>TRBV20-1|-|TRBJ1-3|-
CSSTHSGNTIYF
TGCAGTTCCACCCATTCTGGAAACACCATATATTTT
>TRBV9|TRBD1|TRBJ2-1|few
CASSVAGQGANYNEQFF
TGTGCCAGCAGCGTAGCCGGACAGGGGGCGAACTACAATGAGCAGTTCTTC
>TRBV7-9|-|TRBJ2-5|-
CASTKTWTEEETQYF
TGTGCCAGCACCAAAACTTGGACAGAAGAAGAGACCCAGTACTTC
>TRBV28|-|TRBJ1-6|many
CASSLPGENSPLHF
TGTGCCAGCAGTTTACCAGGGGAAAATTCACCCCTCCACTTT
>TRBV30|-|TRBJ1-2|many
CAWNIGQTYGYTF
TGTGCCTGGAATATAGGACAGACCTATGGCTACACCTTC
>TRBV9|TRBD1|TRBJ2-1|-
CASSDPGTGDNEQFF
TGTGCCAGCAGCGACCCCGGGACAGGGGACAATGAGCAGTTCTTC
>TRBV5-1|TRBD1|TRBJ1-1|-
CASSQMGQGVAEAFF
TGCGCCAGCAGCCAGATGGGACAGGGGGTGGCTGAAGCTTTCTTT
>TRBV3-1|-|TRBJ1-1|many
CASSHRQVNTEAFF
TGTGCCAGCAGCCACAGACAGGTGAACACTGAAGCTTTCTTT
>TRBV27|-|TRBJ2-7|many
CASSLSSWGEQYF
TGTGCCAGCAGTTTATCGAGTTGGGGCGAGCAGTACTTC
>TRBV28|TRBD1|TRBJ2-5|many
CASSGYRGRLETQYF
TGTGCCAGCAGTGGATACAGGGGGAGACTAGAGACCCAGTACTTC
>TRBV20-1|TRBD1|TRBJ1-1|few
CSVWDRGNTEAFF
TGCAGTGTGTGGGACAGGGGGAACACTGAAGCTTTCTTT
>TRBV28|-|TRBJ2-1|many
CASSGGGRFNEQFF
TGTGCCAGCAGCGGGGGAGGTCGATTCAATGAGCAGTTCTTC
>TRBV30|-|TRBJ1-1|many
CAWSSDLPTEAFF
TGTGCCTGGAGCTCAGATCTGCCGACTGAAGCTTTCTTT
>TRBV27|TRBD1|TRBJ2-1|-
CASSRDRGLNEQFF
TGTGCCAGCTCCCGGGACAGGGGTTTAAATGAGCAGTTCTTC
>TRBV6-2/TRBV6-3|TRBD2|TRBJ2-1|many
CASSYRTSGSTEQFF
TGTGCCAGCAGTTACCGGACTAGCGGGAGTACTGAGCAGTTCTTC
>TRBV12-3/TRBV12-4|-|TRBJ1-5|many
CASSSWEGLGNQPQHF
TGTGCCAGCAGTTCGTGGGAAGGGTTGGGTAATCAGCCCCAGCATTTT
>TRBV29-1|TRBD2|TRBJ2-3|many
CSAQRGATDTQYF
TGCAGCGCCCAGCGGGGGGCCACAGATACGCAGTATTTT
>TRBV6-1|-|TRBJ2-3|many
CASRRESTDTQYF
TGTGCCAGCAGAAGAGAGAGCACAGATACGCAGTATTTT
>TRBV12-3/TRBV12-4|-|TRBJ1-2|many
CASSFPLGGSQGYGYTF
TGTGCCAGCAGTTTCCCTCTAGGAGGGTCACAGGGCTATGGCTACACCTTC
>TRBV20-1|-|TRBJ2-7|-
CSARYLSYEQYF
TGCAGTGCTAGATATCTATCCTACGAGCAGTACTTC
>TRBV12-3/TRBV12-4|-|TRBJ2-5|many
CASSLDSPWETQYF
TGTGCCAGCAGTTTAGATTCCCCCTGGGAGACCCAGTACTTC
>TRBV29-1|TRBD2|TRBJ2-1|few
CSTRTSGRGEQFF
TGCAGCACCAGGACTAGCGGGAGGGGTGAGCAGTTCTTC
>TRBV11-2|TRBD2|TRBJ2-1|many
CASSQGKSGLAGGGEQFF
TGTGCCAGCAGCCAAGGGAAGTCAGGACTAGCGGGAGGGGGTGAGCAGTTCTTC
>TRBV29-1|-|TRBJ1-2|few
CSVEGGTSYGYTF
TGCAGCGTTGAAGGGGGCACCAGTTATGGCTACACCTTC
>TRBV7-9|-|TRBJ2-1|many
CASSHRTGPDEQFF
TGTGCCAGCAGCCATCGAACAGGGCCAGATGAGCAGTTCTTC
>TRBV6-1|TRBD2|TRBJ2-5|few
CASSSSGSSWETQYF
TGTGCCAGCAGTTCTAGCGGGAGTTCTTGGGAGACCCAGTACTTC
>TRBV20-1|-|TRBJ2-1|many
CSARDGRAQGDEQFF
TGCAGTGCTAGAGATGGGCGGGCCCAAGGTGATGAGCAGTTCTTC
>TRBV29-1|-|TRBJ2-5|many
CSVEDASMLRGETQYF
TGCAGCGTTGAAGACGCCTCGATGCTAAGAGGAGAGACCCAGTACTTC
>TRBV2|TRBD2|TRBJ2-7|many
CASSFLAGESYEQYF
TGTGCCAGCAGTTTCCTAGCGGGAGAGTCCTACGAGCAGTACTTC
>TRBV10-1|-|TRBJ2-1|-
CASSTGPNNEQFF
TGCGCCAGCAGTACGGGACCCAACAATGAGCAGTTCTTC
>TRBV20-1|-|TRBJ2-5|many
CSARGPPSRETQYF
TGCAGTGCTAGAGGCCCCCCGAGCCGAGAGACCCAGTACTTC
>TRBV11-2|TRBD1|TRBJ2-7|many
CASSLSGQERTYEQYF
TGTGCCAGCAGCTTAAGTGGACAGGAGCGAACCTACGAGCAGTACTTC
>TRBV5-1|TRBD1|TRBJ1-2|many
CASRPETGHYGYTF
TGCGCCAGCCGCCCGGAGACAGGGCACTATGGCTACACCTTC